The 30 T cell receptor beta chains below were found in one sample sequenced in a study of blood T cell repertoires in COVID-19. TCRdb keeps only in-frame clones here, not all; method: immunoSEQ multiplex PCR. The repertoire holds roughly 180,000 clones, around 88% seen once, with 3.6% in the top ten. Specimen: PBMCs or T cells enriched from blood (not recorded which). These TCRs come from a woman aged 50 to 60 in a cohort exposed to, infected with or recovered from COVID-19 (not recorded which).

V usage is TRBV5-1 and J usage is TRBJ2-3; 15 bases are shared with TRBD2. CDR1 and CDR2 from the germline V gene are SGHRS and YFSETQ. The CDR3 is made up of 16 amino acids. The V gene end was trimmed by 2 bases and the J gene end by 5 bases; junction bases not matched to a gene: 3. The CDR3 bases are TGCGCCAGCAGCTTTGGACTAGCGGGAGGGGGAGATACGCAGTATTTT. The encoded protein is CASSFGLAGGGDTQYF.

This chain connects TRBV4-2 to TRBJ2-5; D may be TRBD1 (5 bases). In germline, CDR1 is LGHNA, CDR2 YNFKEQ. This CDR3 comprises 16 residues. Trimming took off 0 bases at V and 1 base at J, with 12 bases between the two ends. Here the CDR3 reads CASSQDGKGAQETQYF. The CDR3 DNA sequence: TGTGCCAGCAGCCAAGATGGGAAAGGGGCCCAAGAGACCCAGTACTTC.

The rearrangement links TRBV3-1 (or the pseudogene TRBV3-2) to TRBJ1-3; unclear D gene. The CDR3 extends over 15 amino acids. The germline gives CDR1 LGHDT, CDR2 YNNKEL (reference sequence). V was pared by 4 bases and J by 9 bases, with 19 bases between. The CDR3 sequence: CASSRGGRELSTIYF. The DNA of the CDR3 is TGTGCCAGCAGCCGAGGAGGTAGGGAGCTCAGCACCATATATTTT.

This sequence joins TRBV4-2 and TRBJ2-1; TRBD2 is a possible D gene (5 bases). The CDR3 spans 16 residues. Germline lookup yields CDR1 LGHNA and CDR2 YNFKEQ. Trimming cost V 1 base and J 3 bases, with 13 bases left between them. The CDR3 region is CASSQVLSGDYNEQFF. CDR3 DNA: TGTGCCAGCAGCCAAGTACTCAGCGGAGACTACAATGAGCAGTTCTTC.

V gene TRBV28 combines with J gene TRBJ2-1, with 9 bases aligning to TRBD2. Germline CDR1 and CDR2: MDHEN and SYDVKM. The CDR3 runs 14 residues. With 7 bases clipped from V and 0 bases from J, the junction kept 1 base outside the gene matches. CDR3 amino acids: CASKRGDSYNEQFF. The DNA for the CDR3 is TGTGCCAGCAAGCGGGGGGACTCCTACAATGAGCAGTTCTTC.

CDR3 amino acids: CASRRDGDGYTF. The CDR3 bases are TGTGCCAGCAGACGAGACGGGGATGGCTACACCTTC. The chain couples TRBV6-5 to TRBJ1-2, with D unclear. The CDR3 extends over 12 amino acids. With 6 bases removed from V and 6 bases from J, the gap between germline ends came to 11 bases. The germline CDR1 and CDR2 sequences are MNHEY and SVGAGI.

CDR3 in DNA: TGTGCCAGCAGCCCGACCAGTCCGGGACAGGGAACTTCTAACTATGGCTACACCTTC. Translated, it gives CASSPTSPGQGTSNYGYTF. The chain joins TRBV11-3 to TRBJ1-2, with 9 bases identical to TRBD1. The CDR3 runs to 19 residues. CDR1 is SGHNT, CDR2 YENEEA, per germline. With V trimmed by 5 bases and J by 0 bases, 16 bases remained unmatched.

CDR3 region: CASSLGTGGYGYTF. The CDR3 DNA is TGTGCCAGCAGCTTAGGGACAGGGGGCTATGGCTACACCTTC. The V and J genes are TRBV7-8 and TRBJ1-2; TRBD1 matches at 10 bases. Trimming took 1 base from V and 4 from J; bases not matched to a gene: 0. The germline V gene has CDR1 SGHVS and CDR2 FQNEAQ. The CDR3 length is 14 residues.

The V call is TRBV27, the J call TRBJ1-6; no firm D call. This CDR3 comprises 13 residues. The germline V gene has CDR1 MNHEY and CDR2 SMNVEV (reference sequence). Trimming shortened V by 5 bases and J by 8 bases, and 10 bases separated the two germline ends. CDR3 DNA: TGTGCCAGCAGTCAAATTACGGATTCACCCCTCCACTTT. Translation: CASSQITDSPLHF.

The CDR3 DNA follows: TGCGCCAGCAGCTTGCAGTTGGGACAGGGAGATTATGGCTACACCTTC. Protein product: CASSLQLGQGDYGYTF. The V and J genes are TRBV5-1 and TRBJ1-2, with TRBD1 matching over 9 bases. The germline CDR1 and CDR2 sequences are SGHRS and YFSETQ. The CDR3 runs 16 residues. The V segment lost 1 base and the J segment 5 bases; nucleotides outside the gene matches: 9. The variable domain in full, with the rest retrieved from reference TRBV5-1 and TRBJ1-2, is KAGVTQTPRYLIKTRGQQVTLSCSPISGHRSVSWYQQTPGQGLQFLFEYFSETQRNKGNFPGRFSGRQFSNSRSEMNVSTLELGDSALYLCASSLQLGQGDYGYTFGSGTRLTVV.

J is TRBJ2-5 and V is TRBV4-3, with 7 positions matching TRBD1. The trim removed 4 bases at V and 2 bases at J, leaving 4 bases unmatched. The CDR3 is 14 amino acids. CDR1 LGHNA and CDR2 YSLEER come from the germline V gene. CDR3 sequence (DNA): TGCGCCAGCAGCCGGGGACAGAGACAAGAGACCCAGTACTTC. It is translated as CASSRGQRQETQYF.

This clone was recorded only once. DNA for the CDR3: TGTGCCAGTAGTATTAATCTGGGGGCCATAGCGAACACCGGGGAGCTGTTTTTT. It encodes CASSINLGAIANTGELFF. The rearrangement joins TRBV19 to TRBJ2-2, with D possibly TRBD1 on 6 matching bases. This CDR3 has 18 residues. The V and J ends lost 3 bases and 0 bases respectively, with 17 bases between them. The germline CDR1 and CDR2 sequences are LNHDA and SQIVND (reference sequence).

The CDR3 here is CASSHVVVKPEAFF. The DNA of the CDR3 is TGTGCCAGCAGCCATGTTGTAGTGAAACCTGAAGCTTTCTTT. This chain connects TRBV16 to TRBJ1-1; D is undetermined. The germline gives CDR1 KGHSY, CDR2 FQNENV. CDR3 length: 14 residues. Trimming shortened V by 3 bases and J by 6 bases, and 14 bases separated the two germline ends.

The genes are TRBV25-1 and TRBJ2-4; 8 bases map to TRBD2. The germline gives CDR1 MGHDK, CDR2 SYGVNS. The ends lost 4 bases at V and 0 bases at J; junction bases unmatched: 11. CDR3 length equals 18 residues. In DNA, the CDR3 is TGTGCCAGCAGTGTTACGTCGGGGGGGCCCTTAGCCAAAAACATTCAGTACTTC. Translated: CASSVTSGGPLAKNIQYF.

The chain recombines TRBV19 with TRBJ2-7; maybe TRBD2 (6 bases). The CDR3 loop spans 15 amino acids. Germline V gives CDR1 LNHDA, CDR2 SQIVND (reference sequence). Trimming took 6 bases from V and 3 from J, leaving 18 bases between them. The CDR3 nucleotides read TGTGCCAGTAGCCGAATCAGGGACTCGAACTACGAGCAGTACTTC. It specifies CASSRIRDSNYEQYF.

The gene calls are TRBV5-4 and TRBJ2-2, with D possibly TRBD1 on 6 matching bases. The CDR3 contains 15 residues. Germline V lookup: CDR1 SGHNT, CDR2 YYREEE (reference sequence). Trimming removed 1 base from V and 3 bases from J, with 10 bases in between. CDR3 sequence: CASSLNRVDTGELFF. CDR3 coding DNA: TGTGCCAGCAGCTTGAACAGGGTAGACACCGGGGAGCTGTTTTTT.

The chain is built from TRBV5-6 and TRBJ1-2, with D possibly TRBD1 on 6 matching bases. This CDR3 has 14 amino acids. V dropped 1 base and J dropped 4 bases, with 11 bases sitting between them. Germline assignment: CDR1 SGHDT and CDR2 YYEEEE. The CDR3 nucleotides read TGTGCCAGCAGCTTGCCCAGGGACATCTATGGCTACACCTTC. It encodes CASSLPRDIYGYTF.

This chain connects TRBV2 to TRBJ1-6; tentative D call: TRBD1 (5 bases). CDR1 is SNHLY, CDR2 FYNNEI, per germline. This CDR3 comprises 15 residues. V dropped 7 bases and J dropped 5 bases, with 15 bases sitting between them. The CDR3 loop is CASTREGRNNSPLHF. Written as DNA, the CDR3 is TGTGCCAGCACACGGGAGGGACGGAATAATTCACCCCTCCACTTT.

CDR3 DNA sequence: TGTGCCAGCAGCGTATCTAGCGGGGGGTGGGGAGAGACCCAGTACTTC. This gives the protein CASSVSSGGWGETQYF. The V gene is TRBV7-2, the J gene TRBJ2-5; 11 bases agree with TRBD2. The CDR3 is 16 residues long. Germline-derived CDR1 and CDR2 are SGHTA and FQGNSA. Trimming removed 5 bases from V and 4 bases from J; junction bases left unmatched: 9.

V usage is TRBV5-1 and J usage is TRBJ2-5, with D possibly TRBD1 on 6 matching bases. Germline V gene lookup returns CDR1 SGHRS and CDR2 YFSETQ. The CDR3 totals 14 residues. Trimming removed 4 bases at V and 5 bases at J, with 15 bases between. The CDR3 region is CASSIGQSFETQYF. CDR3 bases: TGCGCCAGCAGCATTGGACAGTCGTTCGAGACCCAGTACTTC.

This chain connects TRBV5-1 to TRBJ2-2; maybe TRBD1 (6 bases). This CDR3 region has 16 residues. V was trimmed by 5 bases and J by 0 bases, leaving 14 bases between them. Germline loops: CDR1 SGHRS, CDR2 YFSETQ. The CDR3 region is CASSGSQGSNTGELFF. The CDR3 bases are TGCGCCAGCAGTGGGTCACAGGGCTCGAACACCGGGGAGCTGTTTTTT.

This chain connects TRBV6-2 or TRBV6-3 to TRBJ2-1; 8 nucleotides align to TRBD2. The CDR3 is made up of 16 amino acids. The V gene end was trimmed by 2 bases and the J gene end by 5 bases; junction bases not matched to a gene: 8. The germline CDR1 and CDR2 sequences are MNHEY and SVGEGT. The CDR3 nucleotides are TGTGCCAGCAGTTACCGTGGCGGGGGGACCGACAATGAGCAGTTCTTC. The encoded protein is CASSYRGGGTDNEQFF.

The chain links TRBV28 to TRBJ2-7; 7 bases are a match to TRBD2. V lost 7 bases and J lost 2; bases outside the gene matches: 17. This CDR3 is 17 amino acids long. Germline V CDR1 and CDR2: MDHEN, SYDVKM. CDR3: CASTPSWTASGTYEQYF. The CDR3 region has the DNA TGTGCCAGCACCCCTTCTTGGACGGCTAGCGGAACCTACGAGCAGTACTTC.

The V call is TRBV29-1, the J call TRBJ2-5, with TRBD2 identical over 10 bases. The germline CDR1 and CDR2 sequences are SQVTM and ANQGSEA. The CDR3 sequence is 15 residues long. V gave up 5 bases and J gave up 3 bases; unmatched junction bases: 9. The CDR3: CSVSERGGTKETQYF. In DNA, the CDR3 is TGCAGCGTTTCAGAGCGGGGGGGGACTAAAGAGACCCAGTACTTC.

The chain uses TRBV3-1 (or the pseudogene TRBV3-2) and TRBJ1-6, with D unresolved. CDR1 and CDR2 (germline): LGHDT, YNNKEL (reference sequence). The CDR3 sequence is 15 residues long. Trimming shortened V by 3 bases and J by 7 bases, and 13 bases separated the two germline ends. The CDR3 is CASSQTPGPNSPLHF. The DNA of the CDR3 is TGTGCCAGCAGCCAGACTCCCGGCCCCAATTCACCCCTCCACTTT.

V and J are TRBV9 and TRBJ2-3; 9 positions agree with TRBD1. The CDR3 totals 17 residues. From germline, CDR1 is SGDLS and CDR2 YYNGEE. V lost 4 bases to trimming and J lost 3 bases; unmatched junction nucleotides: 12. CDR3 loop: CASSSGQGFPSTDTQYF. In nucleotides, the CDR3 is TGTGCCAGCAGCTCAGGACAGGGGTTTCCCTCTACAGATACGCAGTATTTT. The full variable domain, its missing parts supplied by reference TRBV9 and TRBJ2-3, is DSGVTQTPKHLITATGQRVTLRCSPRSGDLSVYWYQQSLDQGLQFLIQYYNGEERAKGNILERFSAQQFPDLHSELNLSSLELGDSALYFCASSSGQGFPSTDTQYFGPGTRLTVL.

This clone was recorded at least ten times. V usage is TRBV2 and J usage is TRBJ1-6, with 7 bases that match TRBD1. The germline CDR1 and CDR2 sequences are SNHLY and FYNNEI. Trimming cost V 0 bases and J 9 bases; bases outside gene matches: 11. The CDR3 sequence is 17 residues long. DNA of the CDR3: TGTGCCAGCAGTGAAGCGCTCGCAGGGGGTATGGCTTCACCCCTCCACTTT. Amino acids: CASSEALAGGMASPLHF.

The V gene is TRBV28, the J gene TRBJ1-4, with TRBD1 matching over 8 bases. There are 17 residues in the CDR3. Germline loops: CDR1 MDHEN, CDR2 SYDVKM. V was clipped by 7 bases and J by 0 bases; unmatched bases: 10. CDR3 in amino acids: CASIETQGASTNEKLFF. The CDR3, as DNA: TGTGCCAGCATCGAGACCCAGGGGGCCTCAACTAATGAAAAACTGTTTTTT. Looking up the rest from reference TRBV28 and TRBJ1-4 gives the full variable domain: DVKVTQSSRYLVKRTGEKVFLECVQDMDHENMFWYRQDPGLGLRLIYFSYDVKMKEKGDIPEGYSVSREKKERFSLILESASTNQTSMYLCASIETQGASTNEKLFFGSGTQLSVL.

V usage is TRBV10-3 and J usage is TRBJ2-5; perhaps TRBD1 as D (5 bases). The V gene lost 4 bases and the J gene lost 7 bases, with 22 bases spanning the gap. CDR1 is ENHRY, CDR2 SYGVKD, per germline. The CDR3 extends over 16 amino acids. The CDR3 here is CAISATPRGEMGTQYF. CDR3 bases: TGTGCCATCAGTGCCACCCCAAGGGGTGAAATGGGGACCCAGTACTTC.

J is TRBJ1-5 and V is TRBV4-2, with D possibly being TRBD1 (5 bases). The germline gives CDR1 LGHNA, CDR2 YNFKEQ. Trimming shortened V by 3 bases and J by 1 base, and 7 bases separated the two germline ends. This CDR3 contains 14 residues. CDR3 in amino acids: CASSHQGSNQPQHF. CDR3 DNA sequence: TGTGCCAGCAGCCACCAGGGAAGCAATCAGCCCCAGCATTTT.